Here is one T cell receptor beta chain with its context. The antigen is unknown. With nine to eleven days of culture completed, CD4+ T cells were isolated. Vaccine administered to participants consisted of two doses of either BNT162b2 or mRNA-1273. Researchers swapped half the medium for IL-2 medium on both days 3 and 7. Trimming pared 1 base from V and 1 base from J, leaving 13 bases between. Germline-derived CDR1 and CDR2 are SGHNT and YYREEE (reference sequence). The CDR3 consists of 16 residues. This sample stems from a study of vaccination effects on CD4 cells after COVID-19. The wider study: Researchers reported culturing a few million PBMC in each well, adding 10 IU/ml IL-2 and roughly 10 ug/ml peptides.

The protocol was immunoSEQ multiplex PCR, while the TCRdb copy is restricted to in-frame clones and leaves out a portion. The sample carries tens of thousands of clones, 65% to 80% recorded once. The starting material was CD4+ T cells from PBMCs cultured without peptide, obtained after COVID-19 vaccination. The chain is built from TRBV5-4 and TRBJ2-3; tentative D call: TRBD1 (6 bases). This TCR derives from a human donor who received a COVID-19 vaccine. The CDR3 bases are TGTGCCAGCAGCTTGCGAGGGGGTATAGGCACAGATACGCAGTATTTT. Protein: CASSLRGGIGTDTQYF.